Listed below are T cell receptor beta chains from one sample, sequenced in a study of blood T cell repertoires in COVID-19. Method: immunoSEQ multiplex PCR; TCRdb's copy keeps in-frame clones and lacks some. The sample records roughly 380,000 clones, approximately 81% being singletons. Specimen: peripheral blood. The source is a woman aged 18-29 years with acute or convalescent COVID-19. Both conserved end residues are part of each CDR3. Fields, in order: V gene, D gene, J gene, clone size, CDR3 protein, CDR3 DNA. A D gene is named only where the DNA matches it firmly. Size is stated for part of the rows, as once, few or many counts, or as a class when the clone is expanded.

>TRBV4-2|NA|TRBJ1-2|NA
CASSQDTGQLYGYTF
TGTGCCAGCAGCCAAGATACAGGGCAGCTTTATGGCTACACCTTC
>TRBV7-3|NA|TRBJ1-2|few
CASSGGPLYGYTF
TGTGCCAGCAGCGGAGGGCCTCTCTATGGCTACACCTTC
>TRBV6-5|TRBD1|TRBJ1-1|once
CASTPTGELDTEAFF
TGTGCCAGCACTCCGACAGGGGAGCTCGACACTGAAGCTTTCTTT
>TRBV27|NA|TRBJ2-6|NA
CASSTNTPSPSGANVLTF
TGTGCCAGCAGTACAAATACACCCTCCCCCTCTGGGGCCAACGTCCTGACTTTC
>TRBV7-3|TRBD1|TRBJ2-1|NA
CASSSLPPGQGFGDEQFF
TGTGCCAGCAGCTCCCTACCCCCTGGACAGGGATTTGGGGATGAGCAGTTCTTC
>TRBV7-9|NA|TRBJ2-1|many
CASSLEGRVNEQFF
TGTGCCAGCAGCTTAGAAGGCAGGGTCAATGAGCAGTTCTTC
>TRBV5-5|NA|TRBJ1-4|NA
CATGYREEKLFF
TGTGCCACCGGCTACCGGGAGGAAAAACTGTTTTTT
>TRBV5-8|NA|TRBJ1-5|NA
CASSLVIGSSNQPQHF
TGTGCCAGCAGCTTGGTTATTGGCAGTAGCAATCAGCCCCAGCATTTT
>TRBV5-4|NA|TRBJ2-3|NA
CASRGTDRDRHTDTQYF
TGTGCCAGCAGGGGGACTGACCGGGACAGACACACAGATACGCAGTATTTT
>TRBV6-4|TRBD1|TRBJ1-4|NA
CASSAPRYDRGNEKLFF
TGTGCCAGCAGTGCTCCCCGCTATGACAGGGGGAATGAAAAACTGTTTTTT
>TRBV5-8|NA|TRBJ2-7|NA
CASIYEGYEQYF
TGTGCCAGCATCTACGAGGGATACGAGCAGTACTTC
>TRBV19|TRBD1|TRBJ2-7|NA
CASRQGGYTDQQYF
TGTGCCAGTCGACAGGGCGGCTACACGGACCAGCAGTACTTC
>TRBV5-1|NA|TRBJ1-6|NA
CASSGAGLNSPLHF
TGCGCCAGCAGCGGCGCAGGCCTGAATTCACCCCTCCACTTT
>TRBV28|TRBD2|TRBJ2-1|NA
CASSLLLAGYNEQFF
TGTGCCAGCAGTTTACTTCTAGCGGGCTACAATGAGCAGTTCTTC
>TRBV6-5|NA|TRBJ2-5|NA
CASTPWRAGETQYF
TGTGCCAGCACGCCCTGGCGGGCCGGGGAGACCCAGTACTTC
>TRBV21-1|NA|TRBJ2-4|NA
CASSNPIWTGGKNIQYF
TGTGCCAGCAGCAACCCTATTTGGACAGGGGGAAAAAACATTCAGTACTTC
>TRBV15|TRBD1|TRBJ1-5|NA
CATSPMTGVRPQPQHF
TGTGCCACCAGCCCAATGACAGGGGTGCGCCCTCAGCCCCAGCATTTT
>TRBV28|NA|TRBJ2-3|NA
CASSLLPGARTDTQYF
TGTGCCAGCAGTTTATTGCCGGGAGCACGCACAGATACGCAGTATTTT
>TRBV10-1|NA|TRBJ1-4|NA
CASSEHPTNEKLFF
TGCGCCAGCAGTGAACACCCAACTAATGAAAAACTGTTTTTT
>TRBV7-9|NA|TRBJ1-6|NA
CASSRGEGLNSPLHF
TGTGCCAGCAGCCGGGGGGAGGGGCTCAACTCACCCCTCCACTTT
>TRBV7-8|NA|TRBJ1-1|NA
CASSPFGKGMGTEAFF
TGTGCCAGCAGCCCCTTCGGGAAGGGTATGGGCACTGAAGCTTTCTTT
>TRBV11-2|TRBD1|TRBJ2-3|NA
CASSLAGQLTDTQYF
TGTGCCAGCAGCTTAGCGGGACAGCTCACAGATACGCAGTATTTT
>TRBV15|NA|TRBJ1-5|NA
CATSREEVGQPQHF
TGTGCCACCAGCAGAGAAGAGGTGGGTCAGCCCCAGCATTTT
>TRBV6-5|NA|TRBJ1-4|NA
CASRGGSPTNEKLFF
TGTGCCAGCAGAGGAGGGTCTCCAACTAATGAAAAACTGTTTTTT
>TRBV5-1|TRBD2|TRBJ2-7|NA
CASSSGLAGGSYEQYF
TGCGCCAGCAGCTCAGGACTAGCGGGAGGGTCCTACGAGCAGTACTTC
>TRBV30|TRBD2|TRBJ2-7|once
CAWRRPGGNGPYEQYF
TGTGCCTGGAGGCGCCCGGGGGGGAATGGTCCCTACGAGCAGTACTTC
>TRBV5-8|NA|TRBJ1-1|NA
CASSSGPENLF
TGTGCCAGCAGCTCTGGTCCTGAGAATTTGTTT
>TRBV21-1|NA|TRBJ2-5|NA
CASSKDAGTGIETQYF
TGTGCCAGCAGCAAAGATGCAGGGACAGGGATTGAGACCCAGTACTTC
>TRBV28|NA|TRBJ1-5|NA
CASSVFGNQPQHF
TGTGCCAGCAGTGTCTTCGGCAATCAGCCCCAGCATTTT
>TRBV28|NA|TRBJ1-5|NA
CASSLRRSNQPQHF
TGTGCCAGCAGTTTAAGGAGAAGCAATCAGCCCCAGCATTTT
>TRBV18|NA|TRBJ1-2|NA
CASSRGGTYNYGYTF
TGTGCCAGCTCCCGCGGAGGGACCTATAACTATGGCTACACCTTC
>TRBV7-3|TRBD2|TRBJ2-5|NA
CASSASGLAGETQYF
TGTGCCAGCAGCGCCTCGGGACTAGCTGGGGAGACCCAGTACTTC
>TRBV19|TRBD2|TRBJ2-7|NA
CASSLSSGGSYEQYF
TGTGCCAGTAGTTTGTCTAGCGGGGGGTCCTACGAGCAGTACTTC
>TRBV11-2|TRBD1|TRBJ2-1|NA
CASSLRTGGARSYNEQFF
TGTGCCAGCAGCCTACGGACAGGGGGCGCAAGGTCCTACAATGAGCAGTTCTTC
>TRBV30|NA|TRBJ1-2|NA
CAWGITAVSANYGYTF
TGTGCCTGGGGTATTACAGCCGTCTCAGCTAACTATGGCTACACCTTC
>TRBV6-5|NA|TRBJ1-2|NA
CASSPRAPDGYTF
TGTGCCAGCTCCCCCAGGGCTCCTGACGGCTACACCTTC
>TRBV11-2|NA|TRBJ1-2|NA
CASSRGLAGEGYTF
TGTGCCAGCAGCCGAGGTTTGGCAGGGGAGGGCTACACCTTC
>TRBV9|TRBD1|TRBJ1-2|NA
CASSSSETRQGEGNGYTF
TGTGCCAGCAGCTCCTCGGAAACTAGACAGGGGGAAGGAAATGGCTACACCTTC
>TRBV14|NA|TRBJ1-2|NA
CASSQVPGPYGYTF
TGTGCCAGCAGCCAAGTACCAGGGCCCTATGGCTACACCTTC
>TRBV7-8|TRBD2|TRBJ2-1|NA
CASSSRGKREGSRTYNEQFF
TGTGCCAGCAGCTCCCGGGGGAAGCGGGAGGGCAGTCGGACCTACAATGAGCAGTTCTTC